The TCR beta chain under discussion was sequenced for a study of response to subunit inactivated influenza vaccine (dated by TCRdb to 2017 to 2018). Study-level background: To follow how T cells responded to a trivalent subunit inactivated influenza vaccine, the researchers relied on deep quantitative profiling of the T cell receptor repertoire. Study-level results and caveats: According to the authors, only a limited number of new T cells may be recruited by each seasonal influenza vaccination.

On this clonotype: The antigen it binds to is not known. The input lacks base qualities; no much larger clone sits a single base away.

Library preparation employed RT-PCR. The sample was run on an Illumina HiSeq 2500. TCRdb reprocessing: public reads trimmed at Q25 with fastp, clones called with MiXCR, in-frame beta chains kept. Rows with one shared CDR3 protein collapse into an entry with the most common genes and DNA. Recorded for this sample are under 950,000 distinct CDR3 sequences; about 20% of them occurred a single time. More than 8.5% of the sample rests with the top ten. Including cysteine and phenylalanine, the CDR3 has 10 amino acids. CDR3 DNA only is kept here, 30 bases in frame from base 1. Trimming removed 10 bases from V and 10 bases from J; the gene matches leave 4 bases unexplained. CDR1 and CDR2, per the germline V gene, are MNHEY and SVGAGI.

The V and J segments used are TRBV6-5 and TRBJ2-1, and 7 junction bases match TRBD1. This clonotype was sampled from a man aged 50 to 60 who received an inactivated influenza vaccine. Donor details come from another sample of the same person, matched by shared clones. This specimen consisted of PBMCs from blood, obtained about 5 days after vaccination. The CDR3 corresponds to CATRGKEQFF. The nucleotide sequence is TGTGCCACCAGGGGGAAAGAGCAGTTCTTC.